Sequencing of this T cell receptor beta chain was carried out in a study of cytomegalovirus exposure and HLA in healthy donors (TCRdb year 2017). Some background on the complete study: The 650 to 800 repertoires of the first cohort and the approximately 110 validation repertoires were produced on the same platform, according to a later analysis. High-throughput TCR immunosequencing, statistical association of individual TCRs with disease status, and machine learning were combined to predict cytomegalovirus infection status. A separate validation cohort of about 110 different subjects was used in addition to the approximately 610-subject first cohort. The study aimed to test whether cataloging public T cell receptors could reveal signatures of past pathogen exposure. Results the study describes overall, beyond this receptor: A few of the identified cytomegalovirus-associated TCR beta chains were confirmed in vitro to be specific for cytomegalovirus antigens. All 110 or so repertoires were used to score co-occurrence in the validation cohort in a later analysis, because that analysis had no HLA typing for the cohort. Subsequent analysis determined that TCRs grouped into clusters in the first cohort also showed a tendency toward co-occurrence across the roughly 120 validation repertoires, and 90% to 95% of cluster scores exceeded 0. A total of about 150 TCR beta chains were listed by the study as associated with cytomegalovirus. The classifier was reported to diagnose cytomegalovirus status with high specificity and sensitivity in both the original cohort and the validation cohort. While some public TCRs were present in many individuals, most TCR sequences turned up only very rarely across donors. The authors suggested that the approach could potentially be generalized to other disease states and immunological phenotypes.

CDR1 and CDR2, looked up from the germline V gene, are MNHNS and SASEGT. Germline trimming amounts to 6 bases on V and 6 bases on J, with 11 as the count of junction bases outside the gene matches. The CDR3 starts with the cysteine, ends with the phenylalanine, and has 14 residues. The read is trimmed to its CDR3 DNA, 42 bases read in frame from base 1. The donors were included in the validation cohort of 120 subjects, a group kept apart from the approximately 700-subject first cohort. About this clone itself: This clone's antigen is unknown. No much larger clonotype is one base removed from it; base qualities were not supplied.

Preparation of the library involved the immunoSEQ multiplex PCR assay. Regarding the original processing steps: A statistical classification framework was built to diagnose cytomegalovirus status from the catalog of TCR beta chain sequences. The table comes from immuneACCESS by way of TCRdb, which keeps in-frame sequences with V and J called. Part of the clones is missing from these tables; in studies checked, under half for an unresolved V gene and the rest for unknown reasons. The D gene and trimming were derived from the DNA, and the V and J assignments and clone size from that table. The sample contains approximately 280,000 clones, roughly 90% of them found a single time. The biggest ten clones account for over 0.85% of the sample.

The rearrangement joined TRBV6-1 to TRBJ2-7, with 7 bases in between that match TRBD2. The clonotype comes from a woman in her late teens or twenties in good health and CMV-seronegative. The material sequenced was PBMCs. The base sequence is TGTGCCAGCAGCCCGGCTGCGGGGGTCGGCGAGCAGTACTTC. Translated, it gives CASSPAAGVGEQYF.